Below, 17 T cell receptor beta chains from the same sample are listed, as sequenced in a study of tumor-infiltrating lymphocytes in primary liver carcinoma (dated by TCRdb to 2016 to 2017). Total RNA and DNA were co-extracted without cell sorting from about 19-30 mg of bulk tissue using the AllPrep DNA/RNA mini kit. Reads for this sample came from an Illumina HiSeq 2500. Using a constant-region primer and ProtoScript II reverse transcriptase, TCRbeta-specific cDNA was reverse-transcribed from about 460 ng total RNA. The TCRbeta libraries were prepared through three rounds of nested multiplex PCR following a slightly modified ARM-PCR procedure. Each of the first two PCR rounds ran for roughly 11 cycles and used multiplex TRBV1-TRBV30 forward primers together with a Cbeta reverse primer. TCRdb itself trimmed the public reads at Q25 with fastp, ran MiXCR and retained productive beta chains. Rows are combined by CDR3 protein, so each entry shows the most common genes and DNA. The sample data list under 200,000 distinct CDR3 sequences, and around 85% of these were observed just once. The ten largest account for less than 20% of the sample.

The sample was tumor tissue from primary liver carcinoma. The receptors were sampled from a man aged 40-55 years with primary liver carcinoma and hepatitis B virus infection.

Of note for this clonotype: Given the absence of the conserved phenylalanine or tryptophan at the CDR3 end, a read error is likely. The DNA is left out, because the CDR3 cannot be placed on it with certainty; the CDR3 is given as TCRdb lists it. V gene TRBV6-5 combines with J gene TRBJ2-5; the table gives TRBD1 as D, unverified against the DNA. Germline V gene lookup returns CDR1 MNHEY and CDR2 SVGAGI. Inclusive of both ends, the CDR3 amounts to 12 amino acids. CDR3 protein: CASRRDRETRYS.

With regard to this clonotype: One end of the junction fails to match germline, which may point to a read error. The V call is TRBV29-1, the J call TRBJ2-1; 7 bases are a match to TRBD2. Germline lookup yields CDR1 SQVTM and CDR2 ANQGSEA. The CDR3 runs 14 residues. In nucleotides, the CDR3 is TGCAGCGTTGCCGTAGCTAGCGGTCACAAAGAGCAGTTCTTT. Its protein product is CSVAVASGHKEQFF.

The chain couples TRBV29-1 to TRBJ2-1, with D unclear. This CDR3 region has 14 residues. The germline gives CDR1 SQVTM, CDR2 ANQGSEA. The ends were cut back, 3 bases at V and 8 bases at J, with 17 bases in the middle. CDR3 amino acids: CSVDARVTVDEQFF. CDR3 DNA: TGCAGCGTTGATGCCCGGGTAACAGTGGATGAGCAGTTCTTC.

Concerning this clonotype: One end of the junction varies from germline; a read error may be responsible. The V call is TRBV6-7, the J call TRBJ2-5, with 11 positions matching TRBD2. TRBV6-7 is treated as an ORF (open reading frame) with a function not yet certain. CDR3 length: 17 amino acids. The CDR3: CASSYSSYLAGGETQYF. CDR3 in DNA: TGTGCCAGCAGTTACTCGAGTTATCTAGCGGGAGGAGAGACCCAATACTTC.

With regard to this clonotype: At one boundary the junction diverges from the germline segment, which might be a read error. J is TRBJ2-1 and V is TRBV4-3; no firm D call. Germline V CDR1 and CDR2: LGHNA, YSLEER. CDR3 length: 16 residues. CDR3 bases: TGCGCCAGCAGCCAAGATCGGACGGGCTCCTACAATGAACAGTTCTTC. It codes for CASSQDRTGSYNEQFF.

This chain joins TRBV6-2 or TRBV6-3 and TRBJ1-2; no clear D. CDR1 is MNHEY, CDR2 SVGEGT, per germline. The CDR3 sequence is 14 residues long. Trimming stripped 9 bases from V and 2 bases from J, with 16 bases between. The CDR3 reads CASNYSSGNYGYTF. In DNA, the CDR3 is TGTGCCAGTAATTACTCCTCGGGAAACTATGGCTACACCTTC.

Concerning this clonotype: Germline is not matched at one junction end, which may reflect a read error. The rearrangement uses TRBV5-1 and TRBJ2-1; 9 bases line up with TRBD2. Per germline, CDR1 SGHRS and CDR2 YFSETQ. The CDR3 is 14 residues long. The CDR3 DNA follows: TGCGCCAGCACGTCAGCGGGAGGTTACAATGAGCAATTCTTC. Translated: CASTSAGGYNEQFF.

About this clonotype itself: One end of the junction does not line up with germline, which may come from a read error. The chain recombines TRBV7-9 with TRBJ2-7; 7 nucleotides line up with TRBD1. This CDR3 comprises 12 residues. The germline CDR1 and CDR2 sequences are SEHNR and FQNEAQ (reference sequence). CDR3 loop: CDSSQGQTEQYF. CDR3 DNA sequence: TGTGACAGCAGCCAGGGACAGACCGAGCAGTACTTC.

A word on this clonotype: It may be a read error: a sequence one base away is much more abundant. The CDR3 does not close with the conserved phenylalanine or tryptophan, likely indicating a read error. The rearrangement uses TRBV7-9 and TRBJ2-2; 7 bases agree with TRBD2. This CDR3 contains 15 residues. Per the germline V gene, CDR1 is SEHNR and CDR2 is FQNEAQ (reference sequence). V was clipped by 6 bases and J by 4 bases; unmatched bases: 8. The CDR3 is CASSSGRAPTGELFL. In DNA, the CDR3 is TGTGCCAGCAGTAGCGGGCGGGCACCCACCGGGGAGCTGTTTCTT.

As concerns this clonotype: A read error may produce the germline difference seen at one junction end. V is TRBV7-9 and J is TRBJ2-1; D remains unclear. The germline gives CDR1 SEHNR, CDR2 FQNEAQ (reference sequence). This CDR3 is 14 amino acids long. The CDR3 DNA sequence: TGTGTCAGCAGCTTACCGCCACGGCTCGATGAGCAGTTCTTC. It encodes CVSSLPPRLDEQFF. Full variable domain (missing parts from reference TRBV7-9 and TRBJ2-1): DTGVSQNPRHKITKRGQNVTFRCDPISEHNRLYWYRQTLGQGPEFLTYFQNEAQLEKSRLLSDRFSAERPKGSFSTLEIQRTEQGDSAMYLCVSSLPPRLDEQFFGPGTRLTVL.

In regard to this clonotype: The conserved closing phenylalanine or tryptophan is absent in this CDR3, likely reflecting a read error. The V gene is TRBV29-1, the J gene TRBJ2-3, with 14 positions matching TRBD2. Trimming removed 5 bases from V and 4 bases from J; junction bases left unmatched: 11. Germline V lookup: CDR1 SQVTM, CDR2 ANQGSEA. The length of the CDR3 is 17 residues. The CDR3, as DNA: TGCAGCGTTACCGGGACTAGCGGGAGAGGGGGCCCAGATACGCAGTATCTT. The encoded protein is CSVTGTSGRGGPDTQYL.

In the case of this clonotype: One junction end does not reproduce the germline sequence, and a read error may be involved. This chain connects TRBV29-1 to TRBJ1-1; D remains unclear. This CDR3 comprises 15 residues. Germline V gene data show CDR1 as SQVTM and CDR2 as ANQGSEA. CDR3 in DNA: TGTAGCGTTGCCCCTGGATGGGATATGAACACTGAAGCTTTCTTT. It specifies CSVAPGWDMNTEAFF.

Note on this clonotype: The junction departs from the called germline gene at one end, perhaps through a read error. The rearrangement joins TRBV5-6 to TRBJ2-1, with a tentative D call TRBD2 (6 bases). CDR3 size: 16 residues. Germline CDR1 is SGHDT and CDR2 is YYEEEE. The CDR3 nucleotides read TGTGTCAGCAGCTTGGATTTGGCGGGAATCGGCGATGAGCAGTCCTTC. This translates into CVSSLDLAGIGDEQSF.

This clonotype was recorded at least ten times. The chain is built from TRBV6-1 and TRBJ2-4, with 7 bases fitting TRBD1. CDR1 is MNHNS and CDR2 is SASEGT in the germline V gene. The V gene end was trimmed by 4 bases and the J gene end by 5 bases; junction bases not matched to a gene: 5. CDR3 length equals 14 residues. CDR3 residues: CASSAQGTQNIQYF. In DNA, the CDR3 is TGTGCCAGCAGTGCACAGGGGACGCAAAACATTCAGTACTTC.

To note about this clonotype: A read error may produce the germline difference seen at one junction end. The chain links TRBV10-3 to TRBJ2-6; possible D gene TRBD1, 5 bases. The CDR3 runs to 12 residues. Germline V lookup: CDR1 ENHRY, CDR2 SYGVKD. The CDR3 sequence: CAISPGANILTF. The CDR3 region has the DNA TGTGCCATCTCCCCTGGGGCCAACATCCTGACTTTT.

As regards this clonotype: No conserved phenylalanine or tryptophan is present at the end of the CDR3, so a read error is the likely explanation. V and J are TRBV11-2 and TRBJ2-7, with D maybe TRBD2 (6 bases). The length of the CDR3 is 15 residues. Germline values: CDR1 SGHAT, CDR2 FQNNGV. CDR3 sequence reads: CASSLTLAWASEQYL. The CDR3 coding sequence is TGTGCTAGCAGCTTAACCCTAGCGTGGGCTAGCGAGCAGTACTTA.

The V and J genes are TRBV14 and TRBJ2-7; the D gene is possibly TRBD1 (6 bases). Germline V gives CDR1 SGHDN, CDR2 FVKESK. The CDR3 totals 14 residues. V shed 7 bases and J shed 9 bases, with 22 bases lying between them. The CDR3 reads CASIRGHGVIRQYF. The CDR3 nucleotides read TGTGCCAGCATCCGGGGACATGGAGTCATCCGGCAGTACTTC.